Sequencing of this TCR beta chain was carried out in a study of T cell responses to AZD1222 COVID-19 vaccine. Study context: Whether given at about 4 or about 12 weeks, second doses were pooled.

The CDR3 is 17 residues long. Germline CDR1 reads MDHEN; CDR2 reads SYDVKM. V dropped 4 bases and J dropped 5; count of bases not matched to a gene: 10. A word on this clone: The antigen is not known.

Here immunoSEQ multiplex PCR was the method, and the copy in TCRdb shows in-frame clones only, minus some. The sample has roughly 150,000 clones, over 75% seen once; the top ten hold around 1.9%. Overall study findings and caveats: Researchers took repertoire samples only after the peak T cell response had come. Among the donors, most were white British and more were female, and clonal diversity was possibly underestimated.

The chain is built from TRBV28 and TRBJ1-6, with TRBD1 matching over 8 bases. Sample: peripheral blood, taken on day 0 of AZD1222 vaccination. The clonotype comes from an adult in good health. The CDR3 DNA sequence: TGTGCCAGCAGTTCCCACGGACAGGGCGAGAATAATTCACCCCTCCACTTT. Its translation: CASSSHGQGENNSPLHF.